Listed here are 14 T cell receptor beta chains from one sample, sequenced in a study. Each CDR3 protein is one row after TCRdb ran MiXCR on the 5' RACE reads. The sample carries some 62,000 distinct CDR3 sequences, approximately 31% recorded once. Sequenced material: tumor-infiltrating naive CD4+ T cells sorted from the breast tumor. The subset is: naive CD4+ T cells, CD4+CD45RA+CD25-. The receptors originated from a female donor with breast cancer.

This clonotype was seen at least ten times. The rearrangement uses TRBV9 and TRBJ2-6; D unclear. This CDR3 spans 17 amino acids. Germline CDR1 and CDR2: SGDLS and YYNGEE. The V end was cut by 6 bases, the J end by 1 base, with 17 bases between. The CDR3: CASNPTRLLSGANVLTF. The DNA for the CDR3 is TGTGCCAGCAACCCGACCCGTCTACTATCTGGGGCCAACGTCCTGACTTTC.

The chain has TRBV6-2 or TRBV6-3 and TRBJ2-7; TRBD1 agrees at 8 bases. Unmatched junction bases numbered 5, after V lost 2 bases and J lost 5 bases. CDR3 size: 14 residues. Per the germline V gene, CDR1 is MNHEY and CDR2 is SVGEGT. CDR3 amino acids: CASSYTVTGDEQYF. The CDR3 nucleotides are TGTGCCAGCAGTTACACCGTGACAGGGGACGAGCAGTACTTC.

This clonotype was counted many times. The chain joins TRBV4-1 to TRBJ2-2, with 7 bases that match TRBD2. CDR3 length equals 16 residues. The V gene end was trimmed by 0 bases and the J gene end by 4 bases; junction bases not matched to a gene: 5. From germline, CDR1 is MGHRA and CDR2 YSYEKL. The CDR3 sequence is CASSQEAGAITGELFF. For the CDR3, the DNA is TGCGCCAGCAGCCAAGAGGCGGGAGCGATCACCGGGGAGCTGTTTTTT.

The chain joins TRBV5-1 to TRBJ1-1, with D tentatively TRBD1 (6 bases). The CDR3 is made up of 15 amino acids. CDR1 SGHRS and CDR2 YFSETQ come from the germline V gene. Trimming removed 3 bases from V and 0 bases from J, with 12 bases in between. CDR3 nucleotide sequence: TGCGCCAGCAGCTCTGGCACAGGGATGAACACTGAAGCTTTCTTT. It is translated as CASSSGTGMNTEAFF.

In its sample, this clonotype is medium-sized. The chain employs TRBV7-9 and TRBJ2-7; D is unresolved. V was cut by 2 bases and J by 0 bases, with 5 bases left in between. CDR3 size: 13 residues. The germline V gene encodes CDR1 SEHNR and CDR2 FQNEAQ (reference sequence). CDR3: CASSLRTSYEQYF. In DNA form, the CDR3 reads TGTGCCAGCAGCTTACGTACCTCCTACGAGCAGTACTTC.

This clonotype came up a few times. The genes are TRBV9 and TRBJ2-5, with D possibly being TRBD2 (7 bases). The germline V gene has CDR1 SGDLS and CDR2 YYNGEE. The CDR3 length is 16 residues. Trimming pared 4 bases from V and 2 bases from J, leaving 18 bases between. CDR3 residues: CASSPGQLAPQETQYF. Here the CDR3 DNA reads TGTGCCAGCAGCCCGGGACAACTAGCGCCACAAGAGACCCAGTACTTC.

With regard to this clonotype: A single base separates this from a much larger clone, so it may be a read error. V is TRBV4-1 and J is TRBJ1-3, with D possibly TRBD1 on 5 matching bases. CDR3 length: 15 amino acids. Germline CDR1 reads MGHRA; CDR2 reads YSYEKL. The CDR3 DNA is TGCGCCGGCAGCCCCACTCAGGGCCCTGGAAACACCATATATTTT. It specifies CAGSPTQGPGNTIYF.

In its sample, this clonotype was seen many times. The CDR3 region is CASSPGQINSPLHF. The CDR3, as DNA: TGCGCCAGCAGCCCGGGACAGATTAATTCACCCCTCCACTTT. This rearrangement joins TRBV5-1 to TRBJ1-6, with TRBD1 identical over 7 bases. This CDR3 is built from 14 residues. J lost 6 bases, V lost 4 bases, and 4 bases had no gene match. Germline assignment: CDR1 SGHRS and CDR2 YFSETQ. The full variable domain, rest sourced from reference TRBV5-1 and TRBJ1-6, is KAGVTQTPRYLIKTRGQQVTLSCSPISGHRSVSWYQQTPGQGLQFLFEYFSETQRNKGNFPGRFSGRQFSNSRSEMNVSTLELGDSALYLCASSPGQINSPLHFGNGTRLTVT.

This clonotype was counted a few times. The gene calls are TRBV5-1 and TRBJ1-1; D is uncertain. V lost 4 bases and J 2 bases, leaving 9 bases between the germline ends. CDR3 length: 13 residues. Germline V CDR1 and CDR2: SGHRS, YFSETQ. The CDR3: CASSTGRNTEAFF. The CDR3, as DNA: TGCGCCAGCAGCACCGGCCGAAACACTGAAGCTTTCTTT.

Remarks on this clonotype: This may arise from a read error, as a much more abundant clone is one base away. The V gene is TRBV7-2, the J gene TRBJ1-2; D possibly corresponds to TRBD1 (6 bases). This CDR3 has 16 amino acids. V lost 0 bases and J lost 7, with 18 bases in between. CDR1 is SGHTA and CDR2 is FQGNSA in the germline V gene. In nucleotides, the CDR3 is TGTGCCAGCAGCTTAGCGGACCCTGGGGGGGCAGGTGGCTACACCTTC. Encoded protein: CASSLADPGGAGGYTF.

This clonotype was counted only a few times. The chain employs TRBV7-2 and TRBJ1-2; D not certain. Germline-derived CDR1 and CDR2 are SGHTA and FQGNSA. The CDR3 loop spans 14 amino acids. Trimming left V 1 base short and J 6 bases short, with 12 bases between. The CDR3 region is CASSLGGTWDGYTF. In nucleotides, the CDR3 is TGTGCCAGCAGCTTAGGAGGAACCTGGGATGGCTACACCTTC.

CDR3 residues: CASSQGDRGLGQPQHF. CDR3 coding DNA: TGCGCCAGCAGCCAAGGGGACAGGGGGCTAGGTCAGCCCCAGCATTTT. The gene calls are TRBV4-1 and TRBJ1-5; 12 nucleotides agree with TRBD1. V lost 1 base to trimming and J lost 6 bases; unmatched junction nucleotides: 4. Germline values: CDR1 MGHRA, CDR2 YSYEKL. This CDR3 comprises 16 residues.

This clonotype was seen a handful of times. The V call is TRBV4-2, the J call TRBJ1-3; D unclear. Trimming removed 4 bases at V and 0 bases at J, with 13 bases between. The CDR3 has 16 amino acids. Germline V CDR1 and CDR2: LGHNA, YNFKEQ. The CDR3 loop is CASSPATAVSGNTIYF. CDR3 in DNA: TGTGCCAGCAGCCCAGCGACGGCGGTCTCTGGAAACACCATATATTTT.

This clonotype has more than one count but fewer than ten. V gene TRBV6-5 combines with J gene TRBJ2-7, with 10 positions matching TRBD1. The germline gives CDR1 MNHEY, CDR2 SVGAGI. The V segment lost 7 bases and the J segment 1 base; nucleotides outside the gene matches: 7. The CDR3 extends over 15 amino acids. The CDR3 DNA is TGTGCCAGCAACAGACAGGGGGCCAATTCCTACGAGCAGTACTTC. Residues: CASNRQGANSYEQYF.